Following are 22 T cell receptor beta chains from one sample sequenced in a study of T cells in Graves' hyperthyroidism and ophthalmopathy. Template material for amplifying TCR beta CDR3 regions consisted of RNA transcripts. Primed by the HTBI set, a first-round RT-PCR was run on the TCR CDR3. MiXCR was run by TCRdb on the multiplex PCR reads, yielding one entry per CDR3 protein. The repertoire holds around 620,000 distinct CDR3 sequences, with around 14% as singletons. Source material: blood. The receptors here all came from a woman under 30 with Graves' ophthalmopathy.

The sample holds many counts of this clonotype. The genes are TRBV7-8 and TRBJ1-2; D possibly corresponds to TRBD1 (6 bases). Trimming stripped 0 bases from V and 2 bases from J, with 10 bases between. This CDR3 comprises 15 residues. Germline assignment: CDR1 SGHVS and CDR2 FQNEAQ. CDR3 loop: CASSLALTGNYGYTF. The CDR3 region has the DNA TGTGCCAGCAGCTTAGCCCTGACAGGAAACTATGGCTACACCTTC. The full variable domain, its missing parts supplied by reference TRBV7-8 and TRBJ1-2, is GAGVSQSPRYKVAKRGQDVALRCDPISGHVSLFWYQQALGQGPEFLTYFQNEAQLDKSGLPSDRFFAERPEGSVSTLKIQRTQQEDSAVYLCASSLALTGNYGYTFGSGTRLTVV.

This clonotype was seen repeatedly, ten times or more. The chain couples TRBV7-8 to TRBJ1-1, with D uncertain. The CDR3 has 12 residues. Trimming took 1 base from V and 8 from J, leaving 8 bases between them. Germline values: CDR1 SGHVS, CDR2 FQNEAQ. CDR3 in amino acids: CASSLGPREAFF. Written as DNA, the CDR3 is TGTGCCAGCAGCTTAGGCCCAAGAGAAGCTTTCTTT. Full variable domain (missing parts from reference TRBV7-8 and TRBJ1-1): GAGVSQSPRYKVAKRGQDVALRCDPISGHVSLFWYQQALGQGPEFLTYFQNEAQLDKSGLPSDRFFAERPEGSVSTLKIQRTQQEDSAVYLCASSLGPREAFFGQGTRLTVV.

This clonotype was recorded at least ten times. The chain employs TRBV20-1 and TRBJ2-7; possible D gene TRBD2, 5 bases. Trimming removed 0 bases at V and 4 bases at J, with 10 bases between. Germline CDR1 and CDR2: DFQATT and SNEGSKA (reference sequence). CDR3 length: 13 residues. This CDR3 is CSARDVRVYEQYF. CDR3 nucleotide sequence: TGCAGTGCTAGAGATGTGAGGGTGTACGAGCAGTACTTC.

This clonotype was seen at least ten times. This sequence joins TRBV6-1 and TRBJ2-3; a weak D match, TRBD1 (6 bases). Deletions cut 6 bases from V and 0 bases from J, with 16 bases between. This CDR3 region has 16 residues. The germline gives CDR1 MNHNS, CDR2 SASEGT. This chain's CDR3 is CASSSFGGGSTDTQYF. The CDR3 DNA follows: TGTGCCAGCAGCTCCTTTGGGGGCGGTAGCACAGATACGCAGTATTTT.

In its sample, this clonotype was seen a few times. The chain couples TRBV3-1 to TRBJ1-4; 10 bases fit TRBD1. The CDR3 totals 14 residues. V trimming: 4 bases; J trimming: 11 bases; junction bases outside the gene matches: 7. CDR1 is LGHDT and CDR2 is YNNKEL in the germline V gene (reference sequence). CDR3 nucleotides: TGTGCCAGCAGCCCCAGACAGGGGGCTGCTAAACTGTTTTTT. Amino acids: CASSPRQGAAKLFF.

At least ten counts were recorded for this clonotype. The chain uses TRBV28 and TRBJ2-5; TRBD1 matches at 10 bases. The CDR3 contains 16 residues. Germline V gene lookup returns CDR1 MDHEN and CDR2 SYDVKM. V shed 3 bases and J 2 bases; nucleotides not matched to a gene: 6. The CDR3 spells CASSLAWTGGQETQYF. In nucleotides, the CDR3 is TGTGCCAGCAGTTTGGCCTGGACAGGGGGTCAAGAGACCCAGTACTTC. The whole variable domain, remainder taken from reference TRBV28 and TRBJ2-5, is DVKVTQSSRYLVKRTGEKVFLECVQDMDHENMFWYRQDPGLGLRLIYFSYDVKMKEKGDIPEGYSVSREKKERFSLILESASTNQTSMYLCASSLAWTGGQETQYFGPGTRLLVL.

The chain joins TRBV16 to TRBJ2-7; 10 bases align to TRBD1. The germline V gene has CDR1 KGHSY and CDR2 FQNENV. Unmatched junction bases numbered 10, after V lost 8 bases and J lost 3 bases. There are 15 residues in the CDR3. The CDR3 loop is CASLRLTGGDYEQYF. For the CDR3, the DNA is TGTGCCAGCCTCCGTTTGACAGGGGGCGACTACGAGCAGTACTTC. Together with reference TRBV16 and TRBJ2-7, the CDR3 gives the full variable domain: GEEVAQTPKHLVRGEGQKAKLYCAPIKGHSYVFWYQQVLKNEFKFLISFQNENVFDETGMPKERFSAKCLPNSPCSLEIQATKLEDSAVYFCASLRLTGGDYEQYFGPGTRLTVT.

A few counts support this clonotype. The J gene is TRBJ1-6, the V gene TRBV28; TRBD1 might be the D (6 bases). This CDR3 is 14 amino acids long. Germline V gene lookup returns CDR1 MDHEN and CDR2 SYDVKM. V was pared by 4 bases and J by 8 bases, with 12 bases between. For the CDR3, the DNA is TGTGCCAGCAGTTGGGGGGACATCTATTCACCCCTCCACTTT. This sequence encodes CASSWGDIYSPLHF. Based on the CDR3 plus reference TRBV28 and TRBJ1-6, the full variable domain is DVKVTQSSRYLVKRTGEKVFLECVQDMDHENMFWYRQDPGLGLRLIYFSYDVKMKEKGDIPEGYSVSREKKERFSLILESASTNQTSMYLCASSWGDIYSPLHFGNGTRLTVT.

This clonotype was detected many times. The rearrangement joins TRBV9 to TRBJ2-7, with D possibly being TRBD2 (7 bases). Germline V gives CDR1 SGDLS, CDR2 YYNGEE. The CDR3 spans 15 residues. Between the trimmed V and J ends, which lost 4 bases and 6 bases, there was a span of 20 bases. CDR3 amino acids: CASSIDGGALGEQYF. The CDR3 bases are TGTGCCAGCAGCATCGATGGGGGGGCGCTTGGCGAGCAGTACTTC.

This clonotype has ten or more counts. The chain couples TRBV29-1 to TRBJ2-7; D may be TRBD2 (5 bases). The CDR3 sequence is 13 residues long. V lost 3 bases and J 2 bases, leaving 11 bases between the germline ends. The germline gives CDR1 SQVTM, CDR2 ANQGSEA. The CDR3, as DNA: TGCAGCGTTGAGGCCGGAGGCCCCTACGAGCAGTACTTC. It yields the protein CSVEAGGPYEQYF.

The chain is built from TRBV9 and TRBJ2-6; maybe TRBD2 (5 bases). The germline CDR1 and CDR2 sequences are SGDLS and YYNGEE. This CDR3 is built from 15 residues. V lost 2 bases to trimming and J lost 3 bases, with 9 bases between them. CDR3 nucleotides: TGTGCCAGCAGCGTGTACGGGGATGGGGCCAACGTCCTGACTTTC. Its protein product is CASSVYGDGANVLTF. Full variable domain (missing parts from reference TRBV9 and TRBJ2-6): DSGVTQTPKHLITATGQRVTLRCSPRSGDLSVYWYQQSLDQGLQFLIQYYNGEERAKGNILERFSAQQFPDLHSELNLSSLELGDSALYFCASSVYGDGANVLTFGAGSRLTVL.

This clonotype has only a few counts. The chain uses TRBV6-1 and TRBJ1-5, with TRBD1 identical over 8 bases. Trimming cost V 1 base and J 11 bases; bases outside gene matches: 16. Germline values: CDR1 MNHNS, CDR2 SASEGT. The CDR3 covers 17 residues. The CDR3 DNA reads TGTGCCAGCAGTGAAGTTTGGATGACAGGGGTTTTTGCAGCCCAGCATTTT. Its translation is CASSEVWMTGVFAAQHF.

V is TRBV2 and J is TRBJ2-7; TRBD2 is a possible D gene (5 bases). In germline, CDR1 is SNHLY, CDR2 FYNNEI. This CDR3 spans 15 amino acids. Trimming removed 4 bases from V and 6 bases from J, with 19 bases in between. The CDR3 DNA follows: TGTGCCAGCAGTGTTAGTTCGTTTCTAGCCGTCGAGCAGTACTTC. Protein product: CASSVSSFLAVEQYF.

The V gene is TRBV27, the J gene TRBJ2-3; weak D call: TRBD2 (6 bases). The CDR3 sequence is 15 residues long. Trimming shortened V by 2 bases and J by 7 bases, and 16 bases separated the two germline ends. Germline loops: CDR1 MNHEY, CDR2 SMNVEV (reference sequence). DNA for the CDR3: TGTGCCAGCAGTTTACTGGGACTCGGATCTCATACGCAGTATTTT. It yields the protein CASSLLGLGSHTQYF.

This clonotype was detected many times. The V and J genes are TRBV12-3 or TRBV12-4 and TRBJ2-1; D unclear. V lost 3 bases to trimming and J lost 6 bases, with 21 bases between them. The CDR3 totals 17 residues. The CDR3 nucleotides read TGTGCCAGCAGTTTGGATATTTCCTACTGGGGTACCAATGAGCAGTTCTTC. This translates into CASSLDISYWGTNEQFF.

This clonotype was counted at least ten times. V and J are TRBV6-1 and TRBJ2-2; 10 bases match TRBD1. Trimming at V came to 5 bases and at J to 6 bases, leaving 15 bases not matched to a gene. The CDR3 runs to 18 residues. CDR1 is MNHNS, CDR2 SASEGT, per germline. The CDR3 bases are TGTGCCAGCAGTCCGAGGGCCCATCGGGACAGGGGCCCCGGGGAGCTGTTTTTT. Protein product: CASSPRAHRDRGPGELFF.

The chain has TRBV20-1 and TRBJ1-2; tentative D call: TRBD1 (5 bases). Per germline, CDR1 DFQATT and CDR2 SNEGSKA (reference sequence). V lost 4 bases to trimming and J lost 0 bases, with 15 bases between them. There are 15 residues in the CDR3. In DNA, the CDR3 is TGCAGTGCTACCCAGGCCGACAGTTCTAACTATGGCTACACCTTC. This sequence encodes CSATQADSSNYGYTF.

This clonotype appeared many times. The chain carries TRBV12-3 or TRBV12-4 and TRBJ2-1; the match to TRBD1 covers 10 bases. This CDR3 spans 16 amino acids. V shed 6 bases and J 8 bases; nucleotides not matched to a gene: 13. CDR3 sequence (DNA): TGTGCCAGCAGCTTCCGTCAAGGGACAGGGGTCCATGAGCAGTTCTTC. Its translation is CASSFRQGTGVHEQFF.

The chain couples TRBV7-6 to TRBJ2-5; 7 bases fit TRBD2. CDR1 SGHVS and CDR2 FNYEAQ come from the germline V gene. CDR3 size: 15 residues. Trimming cost V 5 bases and J 5 bases; bases outside gene matches: 11. The CDR3 DNA reads as TGTGCCAGCAGCCCGAAATTGAAGGGAGGGGAGACCCAGTACTTC. Translating it yields CASSPKLKGGETQYF.

This clonotype was observed at least ten times. This chain's CDR3 is CASSYVGAGAFTDTQYF. In DNA form, the CDR3 reads TGTGCCAGCAGCTACGTGGGTGCAGGGGCGTTCACAGATACGCAGTATTTT. The chain employs TRBV7-3 and TRBJ2-3; TRBD1 might be the D (6 bases). Germline loops: CDR1 SGHTA, CDR2 FQGTGA. Trimming took off 4 bases at V and 2 bases at J, with 19 bases between the two ends. This CDR3 has 17 residues.

This clonotype was recorded a few times. The rearrangement links TRBV11-2 to TRBJ2-7, with D maybe TRBD2 (7 bases). The V end lost 4 bases, the J end lost 2 bases, and 15 bases lay between the germline ends. Per the germline V gene, CDR1 is SGHAT and CDR2 is FQNNGV. This CDR3 has 15 residues. CDR3 amino acids: CASSSYGGAAYEQYF. The CDR3 nucleotides are TGTGCCAGCAGCTCTTATGGGGGGGCAGCCTACGAGCAGTACTTC. Drawing the rest from reference TRBV11-2 and TRBJ2-7, the complete variable domain is EAGVAQSPRYKIIEKRQSVAFWCNPISGHATLYWYQQILGQGPKLLIQFQNNGVVDDSQLPKDRFSAERLKGVDSTLKIQPAKLEDSAVYLCASSSYGGAAYEQYFGPGTRLTVT.

This sequence joins TRBV7-2 and TRBJ2-1, with TRBD2 identical over 15 bases. The CDR3 has 15 amino acids. The germline V gene encodes CDR1 SGHTA and CDR2 FQGNSA. V shed 5 bases, J shed 9 bases, and the junction held 5 bases outside the gene matches. Here the CDR3 DNA reads TGTGCCAGCAGCCCTGGACTAGCGGGAGGGTCTGAGCAGTTCTTC. Protein: CASSPGLAGGSEQFF.